This T cell receptor beta chain was sequenced for a study of blood T cell repertoires in COVID-19. Overall study: PBMCs, B-cell-depleted T cells, or T cells were the source of the cDNA or gDNA that made up the material.

Germline CDR1 reads LGHNT; CDR2 reads FRNRAP. V lost 3 bases to trimming and J lost 6 bases, with 18 bases between them. The CDR3 length is 17 residues. In the original workflow: Amplification with reference gene primers provided the estimates of nucleated cell counts. Profiled with immunoSEQ multiplex PCR; TCRdb holds only in-frame clones, not every one. Clonal size and the V and J genes are those of that table, whereas D and trimming came from the DNA. Of 85,000 to 120,000 clones in the sample, nearly 90% were seen once. The V call is TRBV12-5, the J call TRBJ1-6, with a weak D call TRBD1 (6 bases). Sequenced: peripheral blood. This receptor was obtained from a man aged 50 to 59 with active COVID-19. Written as DNA, the CDR3 is TGTGCTAGTGGTTTCTACCCCCAGGGGCTCGGTAATTCACCCCTCCACTTT. Amino acid sequence: CASGFYPQGLGNSPLHF.